The sequence of this TCR beta chain was determined in a study of blood T cell repertoires in COVID-19. This clone came up a few times. TCRdb's copy holds only in-frame clones and misses some; the assay was immunoSEQ multiplex PCR. The table includes 470,000 or so clones, around 85% detected once. The germline V gene encodes CDR1 MDHEN and CDR2 SYDVKM. Germline trimming cut 6 bases from V and 0 bases from J; bases unmatched to any gene: 11. This CDR3 has 17 residues. The receptor's source is a human donor in a cohort sampled during active COVID-19. V usage is TRBV28 and J usage is TRBJ1-5; 7 bases fit TRBD1. The sequencing sample was made of peripheral blood. Written as DNA, the CDR3 is TGTGCCAGCAGCCCCACAGGGGCCCAATATAGCAATCAGCCCCAGCATTTT. It yields the protein CASSPTGAQYSNQPQHF.